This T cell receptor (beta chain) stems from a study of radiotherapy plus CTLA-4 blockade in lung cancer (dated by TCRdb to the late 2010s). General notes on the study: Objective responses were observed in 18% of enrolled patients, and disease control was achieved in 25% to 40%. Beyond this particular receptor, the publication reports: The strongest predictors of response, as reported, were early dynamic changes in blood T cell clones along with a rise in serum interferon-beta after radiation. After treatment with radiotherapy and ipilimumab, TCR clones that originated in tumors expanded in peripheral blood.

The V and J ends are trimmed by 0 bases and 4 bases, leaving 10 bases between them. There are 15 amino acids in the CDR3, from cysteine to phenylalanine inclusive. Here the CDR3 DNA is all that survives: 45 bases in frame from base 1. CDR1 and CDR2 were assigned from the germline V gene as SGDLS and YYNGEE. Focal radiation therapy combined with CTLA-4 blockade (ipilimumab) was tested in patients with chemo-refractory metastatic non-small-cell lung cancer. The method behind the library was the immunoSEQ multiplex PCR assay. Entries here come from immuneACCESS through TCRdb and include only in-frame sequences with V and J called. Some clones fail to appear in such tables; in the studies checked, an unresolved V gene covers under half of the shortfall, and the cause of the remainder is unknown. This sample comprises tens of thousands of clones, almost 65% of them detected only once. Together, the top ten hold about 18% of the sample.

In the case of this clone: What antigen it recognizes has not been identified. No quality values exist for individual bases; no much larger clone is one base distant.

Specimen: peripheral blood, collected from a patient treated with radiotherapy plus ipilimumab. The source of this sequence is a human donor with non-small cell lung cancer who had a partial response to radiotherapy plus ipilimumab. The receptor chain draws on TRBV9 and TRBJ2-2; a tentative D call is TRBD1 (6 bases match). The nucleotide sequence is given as TGTGCCAGCAGCGTAGGGGGGCAGCCCACCGGGGAGCTGTTTTTT. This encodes CASSVGGQPTGELFF.